This T cell receptor (beta chain) was sequenced in a study of T cells in Graves' hyperthyroidism and ophthalmopathy. Researchers amplified the TCR beta CDR3 regions from RNA transcripts. Initially, a first-round RT-PCR of the TCR CDR3 employed the HTBI primer set. TCRdb re-analysed the multiplex PCR reads in MiXCR, keeping a single row per CDR3 protein. The sample comprises 450,000 to 600,000 distinct CDR3 sequences, about 20% of which are singletons, and over 45% rests with the top ten. This clonotype has a count of ten or more. The receptor's source is a middle-aged man with Graves' ophthalmopathy. The sequencing input was blood.

CDR3 sequence reads: CASSFWGPTDTQYF. The DNA of the CDR3 is TGCGCCAGCAGCTTTTGGGGGCCGACAGATACGCAGTATTTT. The gene calls are TRBV5-1 and TRBJ2-3; weak D call: TRBD1 (6 bases). There are 14 residues in the CDR3. Trimming removed 2 bases at V and 3 bases at J, with 10 bases between. Germline CDR1 SGHRS, CDR2 YFSETQ.